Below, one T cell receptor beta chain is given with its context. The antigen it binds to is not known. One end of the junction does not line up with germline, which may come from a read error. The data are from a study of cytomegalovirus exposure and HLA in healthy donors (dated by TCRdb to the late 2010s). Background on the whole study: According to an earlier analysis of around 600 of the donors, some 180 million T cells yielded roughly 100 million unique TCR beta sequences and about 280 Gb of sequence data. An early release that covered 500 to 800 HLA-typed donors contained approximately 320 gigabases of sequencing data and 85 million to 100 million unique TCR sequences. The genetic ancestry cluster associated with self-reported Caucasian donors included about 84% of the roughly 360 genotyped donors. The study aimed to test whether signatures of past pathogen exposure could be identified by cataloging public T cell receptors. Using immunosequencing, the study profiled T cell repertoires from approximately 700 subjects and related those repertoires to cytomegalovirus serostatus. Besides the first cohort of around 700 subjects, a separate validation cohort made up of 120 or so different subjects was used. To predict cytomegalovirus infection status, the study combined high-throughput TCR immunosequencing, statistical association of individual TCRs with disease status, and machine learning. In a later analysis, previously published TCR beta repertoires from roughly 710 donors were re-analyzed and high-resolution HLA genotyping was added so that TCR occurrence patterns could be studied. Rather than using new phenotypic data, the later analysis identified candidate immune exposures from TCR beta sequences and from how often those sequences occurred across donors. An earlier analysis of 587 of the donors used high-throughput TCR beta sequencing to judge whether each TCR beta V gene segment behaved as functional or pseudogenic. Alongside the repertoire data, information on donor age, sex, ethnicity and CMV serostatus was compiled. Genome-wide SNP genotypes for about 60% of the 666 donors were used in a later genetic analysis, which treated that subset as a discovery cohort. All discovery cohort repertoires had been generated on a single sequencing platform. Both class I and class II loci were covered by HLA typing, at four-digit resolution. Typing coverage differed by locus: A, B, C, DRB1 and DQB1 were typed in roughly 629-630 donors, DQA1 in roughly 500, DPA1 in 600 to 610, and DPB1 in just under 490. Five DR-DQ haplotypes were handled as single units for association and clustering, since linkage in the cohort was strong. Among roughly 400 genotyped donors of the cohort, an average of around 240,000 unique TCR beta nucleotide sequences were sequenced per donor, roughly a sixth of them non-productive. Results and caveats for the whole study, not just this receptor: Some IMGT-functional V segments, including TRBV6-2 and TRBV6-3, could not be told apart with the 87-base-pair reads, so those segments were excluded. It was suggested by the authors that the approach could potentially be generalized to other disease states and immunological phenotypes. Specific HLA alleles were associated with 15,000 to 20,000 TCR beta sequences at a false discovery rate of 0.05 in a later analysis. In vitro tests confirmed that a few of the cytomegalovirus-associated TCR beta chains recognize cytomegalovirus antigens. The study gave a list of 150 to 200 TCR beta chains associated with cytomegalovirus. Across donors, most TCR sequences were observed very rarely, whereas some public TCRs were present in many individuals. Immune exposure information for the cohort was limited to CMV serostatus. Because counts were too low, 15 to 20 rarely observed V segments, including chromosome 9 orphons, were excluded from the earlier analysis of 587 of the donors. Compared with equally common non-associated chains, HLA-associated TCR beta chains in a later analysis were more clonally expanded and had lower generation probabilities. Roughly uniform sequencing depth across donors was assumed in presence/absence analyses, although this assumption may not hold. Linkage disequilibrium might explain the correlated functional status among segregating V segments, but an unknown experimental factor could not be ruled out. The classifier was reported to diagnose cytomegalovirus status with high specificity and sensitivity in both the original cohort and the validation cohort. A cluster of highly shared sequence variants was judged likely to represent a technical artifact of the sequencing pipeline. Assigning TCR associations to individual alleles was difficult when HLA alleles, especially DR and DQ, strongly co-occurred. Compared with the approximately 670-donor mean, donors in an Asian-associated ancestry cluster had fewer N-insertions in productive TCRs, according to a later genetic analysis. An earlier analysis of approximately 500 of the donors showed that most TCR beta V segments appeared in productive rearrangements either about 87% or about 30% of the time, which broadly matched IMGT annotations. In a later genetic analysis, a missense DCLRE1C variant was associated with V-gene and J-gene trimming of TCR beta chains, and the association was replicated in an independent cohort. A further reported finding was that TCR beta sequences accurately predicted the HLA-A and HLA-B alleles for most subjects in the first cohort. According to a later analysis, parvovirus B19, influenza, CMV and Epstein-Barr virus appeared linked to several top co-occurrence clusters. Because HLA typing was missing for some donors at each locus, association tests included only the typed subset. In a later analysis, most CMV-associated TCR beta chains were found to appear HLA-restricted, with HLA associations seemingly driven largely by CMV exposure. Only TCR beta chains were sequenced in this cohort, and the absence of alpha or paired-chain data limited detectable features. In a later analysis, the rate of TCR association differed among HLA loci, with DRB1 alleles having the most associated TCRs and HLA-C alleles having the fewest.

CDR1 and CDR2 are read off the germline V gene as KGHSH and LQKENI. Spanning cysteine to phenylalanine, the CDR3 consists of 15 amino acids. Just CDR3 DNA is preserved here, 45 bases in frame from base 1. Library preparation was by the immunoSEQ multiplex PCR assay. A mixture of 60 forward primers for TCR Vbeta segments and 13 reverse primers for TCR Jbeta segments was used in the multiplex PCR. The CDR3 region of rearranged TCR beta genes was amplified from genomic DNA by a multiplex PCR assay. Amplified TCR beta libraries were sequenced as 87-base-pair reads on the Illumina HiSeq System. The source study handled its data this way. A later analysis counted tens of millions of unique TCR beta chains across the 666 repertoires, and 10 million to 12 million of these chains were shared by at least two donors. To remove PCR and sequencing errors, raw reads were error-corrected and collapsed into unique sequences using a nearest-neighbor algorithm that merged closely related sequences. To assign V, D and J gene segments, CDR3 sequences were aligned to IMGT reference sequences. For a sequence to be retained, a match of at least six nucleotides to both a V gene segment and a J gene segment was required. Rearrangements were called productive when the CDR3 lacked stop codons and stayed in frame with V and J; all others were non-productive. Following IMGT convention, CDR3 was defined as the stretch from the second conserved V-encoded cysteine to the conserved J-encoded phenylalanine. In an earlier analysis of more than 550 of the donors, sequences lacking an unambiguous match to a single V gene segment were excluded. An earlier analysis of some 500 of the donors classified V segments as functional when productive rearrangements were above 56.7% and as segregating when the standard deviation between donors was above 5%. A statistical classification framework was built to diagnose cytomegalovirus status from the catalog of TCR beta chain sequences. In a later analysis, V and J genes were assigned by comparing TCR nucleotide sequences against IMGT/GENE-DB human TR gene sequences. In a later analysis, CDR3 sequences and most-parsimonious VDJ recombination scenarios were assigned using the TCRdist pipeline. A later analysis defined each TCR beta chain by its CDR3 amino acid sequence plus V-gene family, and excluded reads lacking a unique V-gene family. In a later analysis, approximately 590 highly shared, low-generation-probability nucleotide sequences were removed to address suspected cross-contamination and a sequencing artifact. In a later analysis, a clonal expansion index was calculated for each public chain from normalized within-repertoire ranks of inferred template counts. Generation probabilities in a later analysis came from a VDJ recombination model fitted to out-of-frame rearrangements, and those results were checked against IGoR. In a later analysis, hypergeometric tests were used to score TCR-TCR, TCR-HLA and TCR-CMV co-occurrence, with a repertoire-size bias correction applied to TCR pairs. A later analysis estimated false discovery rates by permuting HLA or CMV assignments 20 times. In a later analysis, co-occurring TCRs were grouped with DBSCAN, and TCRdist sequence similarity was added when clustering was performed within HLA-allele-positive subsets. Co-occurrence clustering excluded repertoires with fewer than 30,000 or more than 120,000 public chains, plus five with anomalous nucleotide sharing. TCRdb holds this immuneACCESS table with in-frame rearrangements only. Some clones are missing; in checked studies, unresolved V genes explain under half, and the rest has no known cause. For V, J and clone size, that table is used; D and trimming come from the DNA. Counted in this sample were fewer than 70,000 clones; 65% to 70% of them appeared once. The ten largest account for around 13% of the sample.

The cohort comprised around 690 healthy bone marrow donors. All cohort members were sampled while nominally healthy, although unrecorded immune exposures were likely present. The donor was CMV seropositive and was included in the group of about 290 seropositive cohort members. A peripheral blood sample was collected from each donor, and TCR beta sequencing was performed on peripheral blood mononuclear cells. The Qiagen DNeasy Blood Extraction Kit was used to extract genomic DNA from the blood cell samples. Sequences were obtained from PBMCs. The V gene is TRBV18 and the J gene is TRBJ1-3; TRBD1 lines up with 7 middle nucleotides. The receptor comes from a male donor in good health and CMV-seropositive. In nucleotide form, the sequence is TGTGCCAGCTCAGCGGGACAGATCTCTGGAAACACCGTATATTTT. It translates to CASSAGQISGNTVYF.